This T cell receptor (beta chain) derives from a study of blood T cell repertoires in COVID-19. Background on the study: PBMCs, B-cell-depleted T cells, or T cells provided the cDNA or gDNA that made up the material.

Germline loops: CDR1 LGHNA, CDR2 YNFKEQ. The CDR3 runs 15 residues. V was cut by 0 bases and J by 7 bases, with 12 bases left in between. Per the original data handling: Reference gene primers were amplified, and this amplification served to estimate nucleated cell counts. Clones were sequenced by immunoSEQ multiplex PCR, and TCRdb holds only the in-frame ones, with some missing. That table is the source of V, J and clone size, and D and trimming were worked out from the DNA. This table has 100,000 to 150,000 clones, around 77% appearing once. The chain is built from TRBV4-2 and TRBJ1-4, with unresolved D. Sequencing was performed on peripheral blood. The clonotype comes from a man in his 60s with active or convalescent COVID-19. CDR3 in DNA: TGTGCCAGCAGCCAAGATACCCAACGGAGTGAAAAACTGTTTTTT. Amino acid sequence: CASSQDTQRSEKLFF.